This TCR beta chain was found in a study of blood T cells in healthy people across ages. This clonotype was observed a handful of times. A sample-barcoded 5' primer and a J-beta primer mix were used in a second PCR of roughly 7 to 11 cycles. TCRdb re-called the 5' RACE reads through MiXCR, storing one row per CDR3 protein. This sample yields 760,000 or so distinct CDR3 sequences, of which 25% are seen a single time; 9% to 9.5% belongs to the top ten. The sample also formed part of further work on T cells of mothers and their children.

The sequencing sample was made of blood. The receptor was isolated from a boy younger than 18 in good health.

The DNA for the CDR3 is TGTGCCAGCAGTTACCTGGGGCTGGAAGAAAAACTGTTTTTT. Its protein is CASSYLGLEEKLFF. The chain recombines TRBV6-5 with TRBJ1-4, with a tentative D call TRBD1 (5 bases). The CDR3 is 14 residues long. Trimming cost V 2 bases and J 8 bases, with 12 bases left between them. Looked up from germline, CDR1 is MNHEY and CDR2 is SVGAGI.